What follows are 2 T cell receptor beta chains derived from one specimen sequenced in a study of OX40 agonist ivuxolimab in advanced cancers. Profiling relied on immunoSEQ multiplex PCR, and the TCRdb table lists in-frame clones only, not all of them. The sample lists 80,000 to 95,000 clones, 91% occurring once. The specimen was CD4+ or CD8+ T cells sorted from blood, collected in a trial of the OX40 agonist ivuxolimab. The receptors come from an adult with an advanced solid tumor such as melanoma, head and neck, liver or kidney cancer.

In DNA form, the CDR3 reads TGTGCCACCAAGTCCGGTGCAACTAATGAAAAACTGTTTTTT. Translated, it gives CATKSGATNEKLFF. The chain has TRBV28 and TRBJ1-4; D not resolved. CDR3 length: 14 amino acids. Germline V gives CDR1 MDHEN, CDR2 SYDVKM. The V and J ends lost 10 bases and 0 bases respectively, with 12 bases between them.

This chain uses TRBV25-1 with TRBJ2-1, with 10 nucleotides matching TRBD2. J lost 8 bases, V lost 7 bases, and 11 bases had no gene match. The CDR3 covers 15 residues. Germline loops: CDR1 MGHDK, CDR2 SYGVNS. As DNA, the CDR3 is TGTGCCAGCAACAAAGGCCTAGCGGGAGTTTATGAGCAGTTCTTC. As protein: CASNKGLAGVYEQFF. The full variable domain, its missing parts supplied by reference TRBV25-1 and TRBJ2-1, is EADIYQTPRYLVIGTGKKITLECSQTMGHDKMYWYQQDPGMELHLIHYSYGVNSTEKGDLSSESTVSRIRTEHFPLTLESARPSHTSQYLCASNKGLAGVYEQFFGPGTRLTVL.